This T cell receptor (beta chain) originates from a study of cytomegalovirus exposure and HLA in healthy donors. V lost 6 bases and J lost 5; bases outside the gene matches: 7. The CDR3 has 15 residues. The germline gives CDR1 MDHEN, CDR2 SYDVKM. This table comes from immunoSEQ multiplex PCR, and its TCRdb copy is limited to in-frame clones, with some not included. The repertoire holds about 110,000 clones, with 88% as singletons. The chain is built from TRBV28 and TRBJ1-4, with 9 bases identical to TRBD1. The sequenced material came from PBMCs. The TCR originated in a woman in her late teens or twenties in good health and CMV-seronegative. The CDR3 here is CASRRPTGGNEKLFF. For the CDR3, the DNA is TGTGCCAGCAGACGACCGACAGGGGGAAATGAAAAACTGTTTTTT.